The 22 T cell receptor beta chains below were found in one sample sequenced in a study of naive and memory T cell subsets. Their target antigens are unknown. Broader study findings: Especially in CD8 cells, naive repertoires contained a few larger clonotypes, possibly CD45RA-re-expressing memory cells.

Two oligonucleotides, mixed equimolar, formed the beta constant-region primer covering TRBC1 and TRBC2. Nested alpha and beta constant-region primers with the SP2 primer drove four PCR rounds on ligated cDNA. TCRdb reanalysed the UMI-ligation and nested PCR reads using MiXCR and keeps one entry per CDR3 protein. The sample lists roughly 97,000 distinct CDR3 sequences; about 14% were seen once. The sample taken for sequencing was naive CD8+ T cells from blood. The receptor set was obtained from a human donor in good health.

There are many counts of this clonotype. CDR3 sequence (DNA): TGCGCCAGCAGCCAAGGGGGGGAGTTCGACATTCAGTACTTC. It specifies CASSQGGEFDIQYF. This chain uses TRBV4-3 with TRBJ2-4, with D tentatively TRBD2 (6 bases). The CDR3 is made up of 14 amino acids. Germline CDR1 is LGHNA and CDR2 is YSLEER. Trimming shortened V by 1 base and J by 8 bases, and 12 bases separated the two germline ends.

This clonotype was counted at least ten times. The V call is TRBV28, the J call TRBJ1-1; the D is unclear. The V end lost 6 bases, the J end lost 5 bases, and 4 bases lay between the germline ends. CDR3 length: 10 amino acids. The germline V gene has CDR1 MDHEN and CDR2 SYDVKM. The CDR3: CASRDTEAFF. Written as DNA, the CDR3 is TGTGCCAGCAGAGATACTGAAGCTTTCTTT.

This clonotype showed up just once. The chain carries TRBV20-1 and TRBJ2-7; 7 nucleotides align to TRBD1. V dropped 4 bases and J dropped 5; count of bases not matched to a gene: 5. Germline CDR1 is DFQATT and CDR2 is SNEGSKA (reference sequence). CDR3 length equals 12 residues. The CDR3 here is CSATDRFHEQYF. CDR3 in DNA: TGCAGTGCTACGGACAGGTTCCACGAGCAGTACTTC.

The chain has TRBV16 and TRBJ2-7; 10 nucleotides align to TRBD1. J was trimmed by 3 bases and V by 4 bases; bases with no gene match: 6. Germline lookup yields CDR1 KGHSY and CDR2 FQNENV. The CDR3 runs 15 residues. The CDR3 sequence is CASSPSGTGVYEQYF. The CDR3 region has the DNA TGTGCCAGCAGCCCCTCTGGGACAGGGGTCTACGAGCAGTACTTC.

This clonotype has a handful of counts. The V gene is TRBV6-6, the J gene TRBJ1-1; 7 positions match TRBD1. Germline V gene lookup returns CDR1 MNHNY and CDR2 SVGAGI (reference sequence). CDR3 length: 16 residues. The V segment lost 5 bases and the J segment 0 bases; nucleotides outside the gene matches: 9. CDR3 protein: CASSNTGQTMNTEAFF. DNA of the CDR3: TGTGCCAGCAGTAATACGGGACAGACCATGAACACTGAAGCTTTCTTT.

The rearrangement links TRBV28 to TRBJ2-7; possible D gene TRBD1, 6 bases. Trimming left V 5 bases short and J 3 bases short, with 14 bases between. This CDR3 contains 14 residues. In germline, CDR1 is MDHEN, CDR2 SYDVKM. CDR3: CASSGGLGIYEQYF. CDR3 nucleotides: TGTGCCAGCAGTGGGGGCCTTGGGATCTACGAGCAGTACTTC.

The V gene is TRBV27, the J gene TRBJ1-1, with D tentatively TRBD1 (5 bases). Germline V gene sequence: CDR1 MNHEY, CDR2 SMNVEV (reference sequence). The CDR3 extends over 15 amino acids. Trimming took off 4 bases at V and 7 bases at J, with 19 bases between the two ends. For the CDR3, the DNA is TGTGCCAGCAGTTCCCGCCCCCGGGGCATGGATGAAGCTTTCTTT. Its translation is CASSSRPRGMDEAFF.

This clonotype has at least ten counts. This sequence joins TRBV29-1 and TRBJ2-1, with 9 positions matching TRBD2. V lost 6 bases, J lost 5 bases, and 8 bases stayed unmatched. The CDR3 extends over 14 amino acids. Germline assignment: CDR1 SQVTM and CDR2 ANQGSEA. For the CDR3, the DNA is TGCAGCGTAAACACGGGACTAGCCCACAATGAGCAGTTCTTC. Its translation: CSVNTGLAHNEQFF.

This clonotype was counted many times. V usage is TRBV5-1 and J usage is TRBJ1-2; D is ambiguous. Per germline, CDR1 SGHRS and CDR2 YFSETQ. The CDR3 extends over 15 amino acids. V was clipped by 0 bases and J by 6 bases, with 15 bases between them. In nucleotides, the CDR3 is TGCGCCAGCAGCTTGGTCCGTGGCAGAGAAAATGGCTACACCTTC. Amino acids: CASSLVRGRENGYTF.

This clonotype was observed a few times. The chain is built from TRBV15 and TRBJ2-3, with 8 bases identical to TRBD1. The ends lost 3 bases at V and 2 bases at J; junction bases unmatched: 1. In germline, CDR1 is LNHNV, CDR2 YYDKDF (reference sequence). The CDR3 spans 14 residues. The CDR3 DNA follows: TGTGCCACCAGCAGGGACAGGGCCACAGATACGCAGTATTTT. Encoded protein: CATSRDRATDTQYF.

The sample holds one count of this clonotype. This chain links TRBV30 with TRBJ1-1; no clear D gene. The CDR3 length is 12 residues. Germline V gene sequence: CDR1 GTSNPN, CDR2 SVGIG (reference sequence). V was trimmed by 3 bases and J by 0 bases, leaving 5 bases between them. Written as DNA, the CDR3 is TGTGCCTGGAGCGAGTTGAACACTGAAGCTTTCTTT. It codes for CAWSELNTEAFF. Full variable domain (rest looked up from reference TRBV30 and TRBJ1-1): SQTIHQWPATLVQPVGSPLSLECTVEGTSNPNLYWYRQAAGRGLQLLFYSVGIGQISSEVPQNLSASRPQDRQFILSSKKLLLSDSGFYLCAWSELNTEAFFGQGTRLTVV.

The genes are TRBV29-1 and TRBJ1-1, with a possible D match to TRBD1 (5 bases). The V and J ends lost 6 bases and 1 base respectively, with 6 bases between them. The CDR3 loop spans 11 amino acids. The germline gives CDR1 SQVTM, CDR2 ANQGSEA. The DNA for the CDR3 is TGCAGCGTACAGGAGAACACTGAAGCTTTCTTT. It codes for CSVQENTEAFF.

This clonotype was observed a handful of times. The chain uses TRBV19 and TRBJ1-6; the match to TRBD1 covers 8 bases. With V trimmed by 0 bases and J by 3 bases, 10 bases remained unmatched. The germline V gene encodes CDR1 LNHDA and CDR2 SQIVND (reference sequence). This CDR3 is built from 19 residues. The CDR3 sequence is CASSIDLRDRTNYNSPLHF. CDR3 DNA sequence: TGTGCCAGTAGTATAGATCTCCGGGACAGGACGAACTATAATTCACCCCTCCACTTT.

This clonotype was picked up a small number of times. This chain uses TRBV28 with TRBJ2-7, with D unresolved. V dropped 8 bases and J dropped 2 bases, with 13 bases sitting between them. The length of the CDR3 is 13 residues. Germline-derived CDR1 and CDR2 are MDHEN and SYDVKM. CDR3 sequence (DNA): TGTGCCAGCTACCCAGGCCCCCCCTACGAGCAGTACTTC. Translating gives CASYPGPPYEQYF.

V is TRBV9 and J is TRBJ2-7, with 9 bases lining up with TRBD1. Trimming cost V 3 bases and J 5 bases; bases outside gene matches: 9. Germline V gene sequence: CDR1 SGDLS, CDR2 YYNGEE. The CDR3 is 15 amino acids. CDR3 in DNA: TGTGCCAGCAGCGAGGCCGGGACAGGGTTTGACGAGCAGTACTTC. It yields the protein CASSEAGTGFDEQYF.

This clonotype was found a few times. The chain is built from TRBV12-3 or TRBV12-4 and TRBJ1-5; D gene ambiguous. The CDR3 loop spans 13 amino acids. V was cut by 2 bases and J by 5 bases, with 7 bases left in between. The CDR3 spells CASSLKGYQPQHF. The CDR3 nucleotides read TGTGCCAGCAGTTTAAAGGGTTATCAGCCCCAGCATTTT.

CDR3 amino acids: CASSNRTREGRNNEQFF. The CDR3 DNA reads TGTGCCAGCAGCAATCGGACCAGAGAAGGGCGGAACAATGAGCAGTTCTTC. The chain uses TRBV7-9 and TRBJ2-1, with unresolved D. This CDR3 has 17 residues. V lost 5 bases to trimming and J lost 5 bases, with 22 bases between them. Per the germline V gene, CDR1 is SEHNR and CDR2 is FQNEAQ (reference sequence). The full variable domain, with the rest looked up from reference TRBV7-9 and TRBJ2-1, is DTGVSQNPRHKITKRGQNVTFRCDPISEHNRLYWYRQTLGQGPEFLTYFQNEAQLEKSRLLSDRFSAERPKGSFSTLEIQRTEQGDSAMYLCASSNRTREGRNNEQFFGPGTRLTVL.

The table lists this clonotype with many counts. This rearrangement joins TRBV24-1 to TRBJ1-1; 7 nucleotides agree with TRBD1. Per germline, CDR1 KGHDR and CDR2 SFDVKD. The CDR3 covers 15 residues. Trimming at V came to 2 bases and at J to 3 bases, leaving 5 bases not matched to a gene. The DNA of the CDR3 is TGTGCCACCAGTGATTCTGAGGGGGCGGACACTGAAGCTTTCTTT. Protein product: CATSDSEGADTEAFF.

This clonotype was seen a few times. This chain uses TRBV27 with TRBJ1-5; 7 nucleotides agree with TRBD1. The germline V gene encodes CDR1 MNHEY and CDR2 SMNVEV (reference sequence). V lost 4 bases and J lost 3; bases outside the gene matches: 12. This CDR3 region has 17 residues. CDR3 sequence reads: CASSSLVRDSTNQPQHF. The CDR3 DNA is TGTGCCAGCAGTTCCCTAGTCCGGGACAGCACCAATCAGCCCCAGCATTTT.

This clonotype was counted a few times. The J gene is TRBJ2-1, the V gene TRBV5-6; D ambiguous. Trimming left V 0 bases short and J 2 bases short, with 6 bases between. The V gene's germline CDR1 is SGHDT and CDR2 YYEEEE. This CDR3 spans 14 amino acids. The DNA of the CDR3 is TGTGCCAGCAGCTTGGGCGGAGCCTACAATGAGCAGTTCTTC. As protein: CASSLGGAYNEQFF.

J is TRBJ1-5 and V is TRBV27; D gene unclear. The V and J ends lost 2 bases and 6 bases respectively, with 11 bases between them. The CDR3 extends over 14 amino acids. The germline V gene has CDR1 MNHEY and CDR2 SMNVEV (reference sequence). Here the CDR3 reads CASSLPVASQPQHF. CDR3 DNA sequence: TGTGCCAGCAGTTTACCCGTAGCGAGTCAGCCCCAGCATTTT.

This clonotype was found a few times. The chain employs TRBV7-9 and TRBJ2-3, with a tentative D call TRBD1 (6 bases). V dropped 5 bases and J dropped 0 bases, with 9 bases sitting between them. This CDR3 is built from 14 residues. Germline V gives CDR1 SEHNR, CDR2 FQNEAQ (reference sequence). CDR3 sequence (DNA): TGTGCCAGCAGCCCCGGACAGAGCACAGATACGCAGTATTTT. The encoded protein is CASSPGQSTDTQYF. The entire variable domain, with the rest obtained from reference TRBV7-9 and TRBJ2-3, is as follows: DTGVSQNPRHKITKRGQNVTFRCDPISEHNRLYWYRQTLGQGPEFLTYFQNEAQLEKSRLLSDRFSAERPKGSFSTLEIQRTEQGDSAMYLCASSPGQSTDTQYFGPGTRLTVL.